This TCR beta chain comes out of a study of OX40 agonist ivuxolimab in advanced cancers. This clone came up once. This CDR3 is built from 13 residues. The V end lost 6 bases, the J end lost 5 bases, and 12 bases lay between the germline ends. The germline V gene encodes CDR1 MDHEN and CDR2 SYDVKM. Data came from immunoSEQ multiplex PCR; TCRdb stores just in-frame clones and leaves some out. The data show about 84,000 clones, around 90% seen once. This chain links TRBV28 with TRBJ2-3; no reliable D call. The source of this sequence is an adult with an advanced solid tumor such as melanoma, head and neck, liver or kidney cancer. This sample comprised CD4+ or CD8+ T cells sorted from blood, obtained in a trial of the OX40 agonist ivuxolimab. The CDR3 spells CASRTDARDTQYF. The CDR3 DNA is TGTGCCAGCAGGACCGACGCCCGAGATACGCAGTATTTT. The variable domain in full, with the rest retrieved from reference TRBV28 and TRBJ2-3, is DVKVTQSSRYLVKRTGEKVFLECVQDMDHENMFWYRQDPGLGLRLIYFSYDVKMKEKGDIPEGYSVSREKKERFSLILESASTNQTSMYLCASRTDARDTQYFGPGTRLTVL.